This T cell receptor (beta chain) was recovered during a study of cytomegalovirus exposure and HLA in healthy donors. Points from the study as a whole: Several V segments, TRBV6-2 and TRBV6-3 among them, could not be told apart and were dropped. The authors later found most CMV-associated TCR beta chains appeared HLA-restricted.

This clone appeared a few times. The antigen remains undetermined. The PCR used 60 Vbeta and 13 Jbeta primers. Clones were sequenced by immunoSEQ multiplex PCR, and TCRdb holds only the in-frame ones, with some missing. The repertoire holds over 90,000 clones, with approximately 75% as singletons. There are 14 residues in the CDR3. From germline, CDR1 is MDHEN and CDR2 SYDVKM. The trim removed 3 bases at V and 4 bases at J, leaving 3 bases unmatched. This rearrangement joins TRBV28 to TRBJ2-3; 8 nucleotides agree with TRBD1. What was sequenced was PBMCs. The clonotype comes from a woman aged 70-85 years in good health and CMV-seropositive. The CDR3 loop reads CASSLTGVADTQYF. In DNA, the CDR3 is TGTGCCAGCAGTTTGACAGGGGTGGCAGATACGCAGTATTTT.